This T cell receptor (beta chain) derives from a study of blood T cells in healthy people across ages. The CDR3 sequence is 14 residues long. Germline values: CDR1 SNHLY, CDR2 FYNNEI. This clonotype was observed many times. Its antigen is unidentified. Germline and junction disagree at one end, which may indicate a read error. Study observations and caveats: In long-lived donors, naive CD4+ cell counts and diversity exceeded those of aged donors. Per million T cells, TCR beta diversity dropped about linearly as age rose. Leaving the PBMCs unsorted stopped any conclusive comparison of naive versus antigen-experienced cells.

Each donor gave 9 to 10 milliliters of peripheral blood. Using a J-beta primer mix together with a sample-barcoded 5' primer, a second PCR was run for about 6 to 12 cycles. TCRdb re-called the 5' RACE reads with MiXCR, one entry per CDR3 protein. The sample consists of roughly 900,000 distinct CDR3 sequences, 29% of them appearing once. The chain is built from TRBV2 and TRBJ1-1, with D possibly being TRBD1 (5 bases). The sample comprised blood. The TCR comes from an elderly woman in good health. The CDR3 reads CASSTGGGNTEAFF. The CDR3 DNA is TGCGCCAGCAGCACCGGGGGGGGGAACACTGAAGCTTTCTTT.